These T cell receptor beta chains were read from a single sample in a study of STAT3 mutations in large granular lymphocyte leukemia. Repertoires were generated with immunoSEQ multiplex PCR, while TCRdb's copy carries only in-frame clones and drops some. Of 15,000 to 17,000 clones in the sample, about 90% were seen once. Sample: peripheral blood mononuclear cells. The receptors were gathered from a woman between 50 and 59 years old with T-cell large granular lymphocyte leukemia. Some clones in this sample may be carry-over from other donors' samples. The CDR3 runs from the conserved cysteine through the conserved F or W. D genes are given only for firm matches. Size is stated for part of the rows, as once, few or many counts, or as a class when the clone is expanded.

16,NA,TRBJ2-7,TRBV5-4,NA,CASSQFTGGLAYEQYF,TGTGCCAGCAGTCAGTTCACAGGGGGACTAGCCTACGAGCAGTACTTC
14,NA,TRBJ2-3,TRBV30,NA,CAWSVGGRPDTQYF,TGTGCCTGGAGTGTAGGAGGGAGACCAGATACGCAGTATTTT
15,NA,TRBJ1-2,TRBV14,few,CASSQEGRYGYGYTF,TGTGCCAGCAGCCAAGAGGGGAGGTACGGCTATGGCTACACCTTC
16,NA,TRBJ2-2,TRBV10-3,NA,CAISDRGLSNTGELFF,TGTGCCATCAGTGATCGGGGGCTTTCGAACACCGGGGAGCTGTTTTTT
15,TRBD2,TRBJ2-1,TRBV9,NA,CASSVSGSHYNEQFF,TGTGCCAGCAGCGTGAGCGGGAGTCACTACAATGAGCAGTTCTTC
16,NA,TRBJ2-3,TRBV29-1,NA,CSVARRLARATDTQYF,TGCAGCGTTGCCCGGCGGCTAGCACGGGCCACAGATACGCAGTATTTT
14,TRBD1,TRBJ1-1,TRBV29-1,NA,CSVTFLTGGTEAFF,TGCAGCGTTACATTTCTGACAGGGGGGACTGAAGCTTTCTTT
13,NA,TRBJ2-3,TRBV2,NA,CASSLTTSARAYF,TGTGCCAGCAGTCTTACTACCAGTGCAAGGGCGTATTTT
13,NA,TRBJ1-2,TRBV7-9,NA,CASSLTGAVGYTF,TGTGCCAGCAGCTTGACAGGTGCGGTGGGCTACACCTTC
13,NA,TRBJ1-2,TRBV5-1,NA,CASSVQGGDGYTF,TGCGCCAGCAGCGTACAGGGAGGGGACGGTTACACCTTC
16,TRBD1,TRBJ2-7,TRBV6-6,NA,CASSQGLQGISYEQYF,TGTGCCAGCAGCCAAGGGCTACAGGGGATCTCCTACGAGCAGTACTTC
16,TRBD1,TRBJ1-1,TRBV7-9,NA,CASSLAGQGWNTEAFF,TGTGCCAGCAGCTTAGCGGGACAGGGATGGAACACTGAAGCTTTCTTT
12,NA,TRBJ2-7,TRBV7-2,NA,CASSSADGAQYF,TGTGCCAGCAGCTCGGCGGACGGCGCGCAGTACTTC
11,TRBD1,TRBJ1-2,TRBV29-1,NA,CSDRGTYGYTF,TGCAGCGACAGGGGGACCTATGGCTACACCTTC
15,NA,TRBJ2-2,TRBV5-5,NA,CASSFLDRATGELFF,TGTGCCAGCAGCTTTTTGGACAGAGCAACCGGGGAGCTGTTTTTT
17,NA,TRBJ1-5,TRBV10-2,NA,CASRETGTWGSNQPQHF,TGCGCCAGCAGAGAGACAGGAACGTGGGGGAGCAATCAGCCCCAGCATTTT
13,NA,TRBJ1-5,TRBV6-1,NA,CASSPRPNQPQHF,TGTGCCAGCAGTCCAAGACCCAATCAGCCCCAGCATTTT
16,TRBD1,TRBJ2-7,TRBV7-9,NA,CASSFTGTGGSYEQYF,TGTGCCAGCAGCTTTACCGGGACAGGGGGCTCCTACGAGCAGTACTTC
14,NA,TRBJ1-4,TRBV5-1,NA,CASSLGGRGEKLFF,TGCGCCAGCAGCTTGGGAGGGAGAGGCGAAAAACTGTTTTTT
14,NA,TRBJ2-1,TRBV14,NA,CASSHDYQGYEQFF,TGTGCCAGCAGCCACGACTATCAGGGCTATGAGCAGTTCTTC
13,NA,TRBJ2-3,TRBV11-2,NA,CASSSATTDTQYF,TGTGCCAGCAGCTCGGCGACAACAGATACGCAGTATTTT
14,NA,TRBJ2-3,TRBV5-1,NA,CASSLGATTDTQYF,TGCGCCAGCAGCTTGGGAGCCACCACAGATACGCAGTATTTT
13,TRBD1,TRBJ1-2,TRBV29-1,NA,CSVTDRPNYGYTF,TGCAGCGTAACGGACAGGCCTAACTATGGCTACACCTTC
16,TRBD2,TRBJ2-3,TRBV18,NA,CASSPSLAGSTDTQYF,TGTGCCAGCTCTCCATCACTAGCGGGAAGCACAGATACGCAGTATTTT
15,NA,TRBJ2-7,TRBV6-1,NA,CASTVDHASSYEQYF,TGTGCCAGCACTGTTGACCATGCGAGCTCCTACGAGCAGTACTTC
16,TRBD2,TRBJ2-1,TRBV28,NA,CASSLWVAGRNNEQFF,TGTGCCAGCAGTTTATGGGTAGCGGGACGAAATAATGAGCAGTTCTTC
11,TRBD1,TRBJ2-7,TRBV20-1,NA,CSVGDSYEQYF,TGCAGTGTAGGGGACAGCTACGAGCAGTACTTC
15,NA,TRBJ2-4,TRBV2,NA,CASSGFIEGKNIQYF,TGTGCCAGCAGTGGATTTATAGAAGGCAAAAACATTCAGTACTTC
16,TRBD2,TRBJ2-5,TRBV7-9,NA,CASSSSPSGSGETQYF,TGTGCCAGCAGCTCTTCTCCTAGCGGGAGTGGCGAGACCCAGTACTTC
14,NA,TRBJ2-7,TRBV5-1,NA,CASSLEGLPYEQYF,TGCGCCAGCAGCTTGGAAGGCCTACCGTACGAGCAGTACTTC
16,TRBD1,TRBJ2-1,TRBV9,few,CASSATGTGPYNEQFF,TGTGCCAGCAGCGCGACCGGGACAGGGCCCTACAATGAGCAGTTCTTC
15,NA,TRBJ2-3,TRBV5-5,NA,CASSPTDLSTDTQYF,TGTGCCAGCAGCCCGACAGACCTCAGCACAGATACGCAGTATTTT
13,NA,TRBJ2-7,TRBV12-5,NA,CASGLGGGYEQYF,TGTGCTAGTGGTTTGGGAGGGGGCTACGAGCAGTACTTC
14,TRBD1,TRBJ1-4,TRBV7-9,few,CASSRTGADEKLFF,TGTGCCAGCAGCAGAACAGGGGCAGATGAAAAACTGTTTTTT
16,NA,TRBJ2-7,TRBV19,NA,CASSIGGASVRREQYF,TGTGCCAGTAGTATAGGAGGGGCTAGCGTTCGGCGGGAGCAGTACTTC
12,NA,TRBJ2-7,TRBV30,NA,CAWGRRGWEQYF,TGTGCCTGGGGCCGCCGGGGATGGGAGCAGTACTTC
14,TRBD2,TRBJ2-7,TRBV28,NA,CASGSTSGSYEQYF,TGTGCCAGCGGATCTACTAGCGGGAGTTACGAGCAGTACTTC
15,TRBD1,TRBJ1-2,TRBV19,NA,CASLSTGTGGYGYTF,TGTGCCAGTCTATCTACCGGGACAGGGGGCTATGGCTACACCTTC
11,NA,TRBJ1-1,TRBV28,NA,CASSFGTEAFF,TGTGCCAGCAGTTTCGGCACTGAAGCTTTCTTT
15,NA,TRBJ2-1,TRBV5-4,NA,CASSLGTVSYNEQFF,TGTGCCAGCAGCTTGGGGACTGTCTCCTACAATGAGCAGTTCTTC
15,TRBD2,TRBJ2-3,TRBV7-9,NA,CASSPGAGGADTQYF,TGTGCCAGCAGCCCTGGGGCGGGAGGGGCAGATACGCAGTATTTT
15,NA,TRBJ2-6,TRBV19,once,CASSIFESGANVLTF,TGTGCCAGTAGTATTTTCGAGTCAGGGGCCAACGTCCTGACTTTC
15,TRBD2,TRBJ2-1,TRBV7-2,once,CASSLSPAGYNEQFF,TGTGCCAGCAGCTTAAGTCCAGCGGGGTACAATGAGCAGTTCTTC
15,TRBD2,TRBJ2-1,TRBV6-5,NA,CASRLAGGPLNEQFF,TGTGCCAGCAGATTAGCGGGAGGGCCCCTCAATGAGCAGTTCTTC
12,NA,TRBJ2-7,TRBV29-1,NA,CSVRPGAYEQYF,TGCAGCGTTCGTCCGGGGGCCTACGAGCAGTACTTC
17,NA,TRBJ2-4,TRBV25-1,NA,CAINLRLGHKAKNIQYF,TGTGCCATCAACCTAAGATTGGGACACAAAGCCAAAAACATTCAGTACTTC
17,TRBD2,TRBJ2-1,TRBV10-3,NA,CAISESFSGGSYNEQFF,TGTGCCATCAGTGAGTCTTTTAGCGGGGGCTCCTACAATGAGCAGTTCTTC
16,TRBD1,TRBJ2-7,TRBV28,NA,CASSPPGQGRSYEQYF,TGTGCCAGCAGTCCACCAGGACAGGGTAGGTCCTACGAGCAGTACTTC
13,NA,TRBJ2-1,TRBV30,once,CAWSDSTDDEQFF,TGTGCCTGGAGTGACTCAACCGATGATGAGCAGTTCTTC
13,NA,TRBJ1-5,TRBV21-1,NA,CANGRGRNQPQHF,TGTGCCAACGGGCGAGGGAGGAATCAGCCCCAGCATTTT
15,NA,TRBJ2-2,TRBV7-9,NA,CASSYRTGGPGELFF,TGTGCCAGCAGTTACCGAACGGGCGGACCCGGGGAGCTGTTTTTT